Listed here are 4 T cell receptor beta chains from one sample, sequenced in a study of patients and donors after allogeneic stem cell transplantation (dated by TCRdb to the early 2020s). Library creation used RT-PCR. The listed sequencing device is NextSeq 550. TCRdb cleaned the public reads at Q25 with fastp, built clones with MiXCR and kept in-frame beta chains. Records with the same CDR3 protein are collapsed into one entry carrying the most frequent genes and DNA. A total of roughly 960,000 distinct CDR3 sequences appear in this sample, roughly 18% of them only once. The top ten clonotypes cover around 5.5% of the sample. The sample comprised blood, either unsorted or a sorted T cell fraction (not recorded which). These receptors were obtained from a human donor who was either an allogeneic HSCT recipient or a stem cell or donor lymphocyte infusion donor (not recorded which). It is not recorded whose cells these are; they may come from a transplant donor.

This sequence joins TRBV12-3 or TRBV12-4 and TRBJ1-5, with 8 bases identical to TRBD1. CDR3 length equals 13 residues. Trimming took 4 bases from V and 11 from J; bases not matched to a gene: 7. In DNA, the CDR3 is TGTGCCAGCAGTTCCGCAGGGGGCCTATCCCAGCATTTT. Translation: CASSSAGGLSQHF.

This clonotype was recorded a few times. V and J are TRBV24-1 and TRBJ1-1; the D is unclear. The CDR3 consists of 13 residues. The germline V gene encodes CDR1 KGHDR and CDR2 SFDVKD. The V end was cut by 1 base, the J end by 1 base, with 3 bases between. Here the CDR3 reads CATSDFRNTEAFF. For the CDR3, the DNA is TGTGCCACCAGTGATTTCAGGAACACTGAAGCTTTCTTT.

Only a few counts were recorded for this clonotype. This chain uses TRBV15 with TRBJ2-7; TRBD2 aligns across 8 bases. The CDR3 spans 15 residues. The germline gives CDR1 LNHNV, CDR2 YYDKDF (reference sequence). V lost 1 base, J lost 2 bases, and 4 bases stayed unmatched. In DNA form, the CDR3 reads TGTGCCACCAGCAGAGTCGGGGGGGAGACCTACGAGCAGTACTTC. Translation: CATSRVGGETYEQYF.

The sample holds a few counts of this clonotype. The chain links TRBV12-5 to TRBJ2-1; 10 bases agree with TRBD1. Germline loops: CDR1 LGHNT, CDR2 FRNRAP. The CDR3 length is 13 residues. With V trimmed by 5 bases and J by 7 bases, 2 bases remained unmatched. CDR3 DNA sequence: TGTGCTAGTGGTCCGGGACAGGGGAATGAGCAGTTCTTC. Protein sequence: CASGPGQGNEQFF.